Presented here are 10 T cell receptor beta chains from one specimen sequenced in a study of blood T cells in healthy people across ages. Through a sample-barcoded 5' primer and a J-beta primer mix, a second PCR was run for about 6 to 12 cycles. From the 5' RACE reads, TCRdb called clonotypes with MiXCR, one entry per CDR3 protein. Of 700,000 or so distinct CDR3 sequences listed, about 20% are singletons. The source material was blood. All receptors come from a man in his 70s in good health.

The chain has TRBV18 and TRBJ1-4, with a tentative D call TRBD1 (5 bases). The CDR3 totals 13 residues. Germline lookup yields CDR1 KGHSH and CDR2 LQKENI. The ends were cut back, 5 bases at V and 5 bases at J, with 9 bases in the middle. For the CDR3, the DNA is TGTGCCAGCTCAGCCGGGACGAATGAAAAACTGTTTTTT. The encoded protein is CASSAGTNEKLFF.

This clonotype was detected ten times or more. The rearrangement joins TRBV6-2 or TRBV6-3 to TRBJ1-4; a weak D match, TRBD1 (5 bases). V dropped 6 bases and J dropped 7 bases, with 18 bases sitting between them. The length of the CDR3 is 15 residues. Germline CDR1 MNHEY, CDR2 SVGEGT. In DNA form, the CDR3 reads TGTGCCAGCAGCCCTCTGGACACCAGACCTGAAAAACTGTTTTTT. This sequence encodes CASSPLDTRPEKLFF.

This clonotype has just a few counts. The rearrangement uses TRBV27 and TRBJ2-2; perhaps D is TRBD1 or TRBD2 (6 bases each). Germline assignment: CDR1 MNHEY and CDR2 SMNVEV (reference sequence). This CDR3 contains 17 residues. V gave up 4 bases and J gave up 3 bases, with 18 bases separating them. The DNA for the CDR3 is TGTGCCAGCAGTTCCGAAGGGGGACTTCGAGACACCGGGGAGCTGTTTTTT. Its protein product is CASSSEGGLRDTGELFF.

V and J are TRBV7-3 and TRBJ2-3; tentative D call: TRBD1 (6 bases). There are 15 residues in the CDR3. CDR1 SGHTA and CDR2 FQGTGA come from the germline V gene. V lost 5 bases to trimming and J lost 3 bases, with 15 bases between them. CDR3 region: CASSLTGTKTDTQYF. The CDR3 nucleotides read TGTGCCAGCAGCCTGACTGGGACAAAGACAGATACGCAGTATTTT.

J is TRBJ2-1 and V is TRBV20-1; 11 nucleotides align to TRBD2. This CDR3 comprises 15 residues. Germline V gives CDR1 DFQATT, CDR2 SNEGSKA (reference sequence). J lost 5 bases, V lost 2 bases, and 5 bases had no gene match. CDR3 bases: TGCAGTGCTAGAACGGCTAGCGGGGGGAACAATGAGCAGTTCTTC. Its protein product is CSARTASGGNNEQFF.

This clonotype has just a few counts. V and J are TRBV5-1 and TRBJ1-1, with unresolved D. CDR1 and CDR2 from the germline V gene are SGHRS and YFSETQ. This CDR3 spans 13 amino acids. Between the trimmed V and J ends, which lost 6 bases and 1 base, there was a span of 10 bases. CDR3 nucleotide sequence: TGCGCCAGCACTCTGCGAAGGAACACTGAAGCTTTCTTT. Encoded protein: CASTLRRNTEAFF.

A few counts support this clonotype. CDR3 sequence: CSVAGQGQPQHF. In DNA form, the CDR3 reads TGCAGCGTTGCGGGACAGGGACAGCCCCAGCATTTT. The chain joins TRBV29-1 to TRBJ1-5, with TRBD1 identical over 9 bases. The CDR3 is made up of 12 amino acids. Trimming cost V 4 bases and J 7 bases; bases outside gene matches: 2. Germline-derived CDR1 and CDR2 are SQVTM and ANQGSEA.

The J gene is TRBJ2-1, the V gene TRBV7-2, with D possibly being TRBD1 (7 bases). The length of the CDR3 is 15 residues. Deletions cut 6 bases from V and 7 bases from J, with 19 bases between. Germline assignment: CDR1 SGHTA and CDR2 FQGNSA. The CDR3 nucleotides read TGTGCCAGCAGTTCAGGCCGGAGGGGGCGGAATGAGCAGTTCTTC. Its translation: CASSSGRRGRNEQFF.

This chain links TRBV12-3 or TRBV12-4 with TRBJ1-2, with D possibly matching TRBD1 (5 bases). V shed 4 bases and J shed 4 bases, with 13 bases lying between them. The length of the CDR3 is 14 residues. This chain's CDR3 is CASSSGRVSYGYTF. The CDR3 region has the DNA TGTGCCAGCAGTTCGGGCAGGGTGAGCTATGGCTACACCTTC.

The chain carries TRBV6-5 and TRBJ2-1, with TRBD2 matching 7 bases. Germline V gene data show CDR1 as MNHEY and CDR2 as SVGAGI. This CDR3 is built from 17 residues. J was trimmed by 4 bases and V by 2 bases; bases with no gene match: 11. DNA for the CDR3: TGTGCCAGCAGTTACCCCCTTAGGGCGGGAGTATACAATGAGCAGTTCTTC. Encoded protein: CASSYPLRAGVYNEQFF.